These T cell receptor beta chains were read from a single sample in a study of blood T cell repertoires in COVID-19. Generated by immunoSEQ multiplex PCR, the TCRdb table keeps only in-frame clones and is missing some. The sample holds some 260,000 clones, around 83% seen once. Specimen: peripheral blood. These receptor sequences come from a man older than 75 with acute or convalescent COVID-19. Each CDR3 is given without its conserved first and last residue. Fields, in order: V gene, J gene, CDR3 protein.

v_call: TRBV27
j_call: TRBJ2-2
cdr3_aa: ASTRQGTGELF

v_call: TRBV28
j_call: TRBJ2-3
cdr3_aa: ASSLRQGVSDTQY

v_call: TRBV7-9
j_call: TRBJ2-7
cdr3_aa: ASSLVGDRGSYEQY

v_call: TRBV27
j_call: TRBJ2-6
cdr3_aa: ASTWDRTSGANVLT

v_call: TRBV2
j_call: TRBJ1-6
cdr3_aa: ASSEGTGYDNSPLH

v_call: TRBV7-9
j_call: TRBJ1-1
cdr3_aa: ASSQQGLNTEAF

v_call: TRBV11-2
j_call: TRBJ1-3
cdr3_aa: ASSSVAGSGNTIY

v_call: TRBV2
j_call: TRBJ2-2
cdr3_aa: ASRIGTGVTGELF

v_call: TRBV3-1/TRBV3-2
j_call: TRBJ2-7
cdr3_aa: ASSRRLRDSNEQY

v_call: TRBV2
j_call: TRBJ2-2
cdr3_aa: ASSRSGTENTGELF

v_call: TRBV19
j_call: TRBJ1-1
cdr3_aa: ASSPDRGWTEAF